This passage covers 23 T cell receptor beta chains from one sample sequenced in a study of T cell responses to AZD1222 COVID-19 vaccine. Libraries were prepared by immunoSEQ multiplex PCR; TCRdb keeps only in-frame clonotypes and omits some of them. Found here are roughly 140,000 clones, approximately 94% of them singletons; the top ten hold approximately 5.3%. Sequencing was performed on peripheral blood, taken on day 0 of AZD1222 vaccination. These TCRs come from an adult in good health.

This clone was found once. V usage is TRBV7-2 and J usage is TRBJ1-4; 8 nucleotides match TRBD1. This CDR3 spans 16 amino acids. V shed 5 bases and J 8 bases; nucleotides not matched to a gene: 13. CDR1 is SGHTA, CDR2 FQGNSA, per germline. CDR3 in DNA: TGTGCCAGCAGCCGCACCGGACAGGGTGGACGAGAAAAACTGTTTTTT. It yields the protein CASSRTGQGGREKLFF.

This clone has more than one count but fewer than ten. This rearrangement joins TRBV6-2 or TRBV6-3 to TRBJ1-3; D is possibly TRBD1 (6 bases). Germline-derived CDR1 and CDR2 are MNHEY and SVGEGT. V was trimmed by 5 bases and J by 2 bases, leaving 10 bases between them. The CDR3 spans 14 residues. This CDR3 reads CASSRDITGNTIYF. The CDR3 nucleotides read TGTGCCAGCAGTCGGGACATAACTGGAAACACCATATATTTT.

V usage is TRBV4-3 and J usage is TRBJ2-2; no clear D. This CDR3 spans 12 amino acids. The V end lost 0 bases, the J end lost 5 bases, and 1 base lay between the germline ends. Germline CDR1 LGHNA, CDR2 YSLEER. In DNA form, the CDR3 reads TGCGCCAGCAGCCAAGAAACCGGGGAGCTGTTTTTT. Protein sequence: CASSQETGELFF.

The CDR3 sequence is CAISETTGGEAFF. CDR3 DNA sequence: TGTGCCATCAGTGAGACTACAGGGGGCGAAGCTTTCTTT. The chain has TRBV10-3 and TRBJ1-1; TRBD1 agrees at 9 bases. CDR3 length equals 13 residues. Trimming at V came to 2 bases and at J to 8 bases, leaving 3 bases not matched to a gene. The germline CDR1 and CDR2 sequences are ENHRY and SYGVKD.

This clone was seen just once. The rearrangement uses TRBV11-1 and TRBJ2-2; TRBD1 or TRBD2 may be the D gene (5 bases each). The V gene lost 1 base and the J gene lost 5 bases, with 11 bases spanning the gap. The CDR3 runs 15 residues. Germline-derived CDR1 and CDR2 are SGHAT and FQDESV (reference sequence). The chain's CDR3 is CASSLEGPRTGELFF. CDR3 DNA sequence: TGTGCCAGCAGCTTAGAGGGACCCAGGACCGGGGAGCTGTTTTTT.

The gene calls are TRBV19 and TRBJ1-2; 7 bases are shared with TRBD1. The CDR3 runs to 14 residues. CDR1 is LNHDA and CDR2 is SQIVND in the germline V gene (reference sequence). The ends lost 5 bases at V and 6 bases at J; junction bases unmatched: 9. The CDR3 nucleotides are TGTGCCAGTAGTCCACCGGGACAGAGCAATGGCTACACCTTC. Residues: CASSPPGQSNGYTF.

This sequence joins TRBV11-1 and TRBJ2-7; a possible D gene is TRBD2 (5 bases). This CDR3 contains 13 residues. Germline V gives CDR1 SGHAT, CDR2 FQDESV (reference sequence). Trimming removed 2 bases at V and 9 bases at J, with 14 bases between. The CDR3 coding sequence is TGTGCCAGCAGCTTAATTTCCCTAGCCCCGCAGTACTTC. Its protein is CASSLISLAPQYF.

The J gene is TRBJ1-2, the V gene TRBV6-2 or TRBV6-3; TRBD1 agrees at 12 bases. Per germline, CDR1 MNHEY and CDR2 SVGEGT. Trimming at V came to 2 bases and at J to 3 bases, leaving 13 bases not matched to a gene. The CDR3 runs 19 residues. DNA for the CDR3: TGTGCCAGCAGTTACCCTGTTCGGGACAGGGGGCGTCAGGACTATGGCTACACCTTC. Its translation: CASSYPVRDRGRQDYGYTF.

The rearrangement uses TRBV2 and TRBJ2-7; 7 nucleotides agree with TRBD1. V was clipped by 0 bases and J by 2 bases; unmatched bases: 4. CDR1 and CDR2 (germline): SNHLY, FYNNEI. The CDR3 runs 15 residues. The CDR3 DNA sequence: TGTGCCAGCAGTGAAGCAGGGGGCAGTACCTACGAGCAGTACTTC. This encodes CASSEAGGSTYEQYF.

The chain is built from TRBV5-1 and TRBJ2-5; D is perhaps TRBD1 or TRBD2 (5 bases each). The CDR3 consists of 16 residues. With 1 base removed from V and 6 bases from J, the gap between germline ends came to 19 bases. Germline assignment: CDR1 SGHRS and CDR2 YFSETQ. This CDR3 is CASSLLGRGPSQTQYF. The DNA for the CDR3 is TGCGCCAGCAGCTTGTTGGGACGGGGCCCCTCTCAGACCCAGTACTTC.

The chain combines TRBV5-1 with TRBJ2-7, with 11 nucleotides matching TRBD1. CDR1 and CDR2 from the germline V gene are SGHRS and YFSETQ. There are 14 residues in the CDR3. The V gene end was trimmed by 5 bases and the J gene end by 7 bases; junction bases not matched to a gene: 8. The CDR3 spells CASSYGQGADEQYF. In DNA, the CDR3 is TGCGCCAGCAGTTACGGACAGGGGGCGGATGAGCAGTACTTC.

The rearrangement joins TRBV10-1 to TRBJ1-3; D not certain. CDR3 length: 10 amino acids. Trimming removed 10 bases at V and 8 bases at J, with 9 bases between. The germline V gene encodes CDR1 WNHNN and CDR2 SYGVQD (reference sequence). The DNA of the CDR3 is TGCGCCACCGCCCACCACACCATATATTTT. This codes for CATAHHTIYF.

The CDR3 reads CASTGHPGETQYF. CDR3 DNA: TGTGCCAGTACAGGACACCCGGGGGAGACCCAGTACTTC. The J gene is TRBJ2-5, the V gene TRBV19, with D possibly called TRBD1 or TRBD2 (5 bases each). V lost 7 bases, J lost 5 bases, and 14 bases lay in between. This CDR3 has 13 residues. Germline-derived CDR1 and CDR2 are LNHDA and SQIVND (reference sequence).

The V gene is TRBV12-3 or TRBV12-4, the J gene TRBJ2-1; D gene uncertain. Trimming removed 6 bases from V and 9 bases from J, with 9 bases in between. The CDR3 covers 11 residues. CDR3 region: CASSASSEQFF. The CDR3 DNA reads TGTGCCAGCAGCGCCTCGAGTGAGCAGTTCTTC.

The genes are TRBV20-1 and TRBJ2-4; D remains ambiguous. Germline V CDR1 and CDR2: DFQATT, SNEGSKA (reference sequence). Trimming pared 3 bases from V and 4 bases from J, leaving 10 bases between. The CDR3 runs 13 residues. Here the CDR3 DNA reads TGCAGTGCTAGTATCTCAATTAAAAACATTCAGTACTTC. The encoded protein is CSASISIKNIQYF.

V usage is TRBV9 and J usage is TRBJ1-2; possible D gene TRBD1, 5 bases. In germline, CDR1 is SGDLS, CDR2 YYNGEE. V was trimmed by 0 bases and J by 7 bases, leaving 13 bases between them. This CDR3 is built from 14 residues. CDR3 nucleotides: TGTGCCAGCAGCGTAGGAGGTACAGGTTCTGGCTACACCTTC. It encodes CASSVGGTGSGYTF.

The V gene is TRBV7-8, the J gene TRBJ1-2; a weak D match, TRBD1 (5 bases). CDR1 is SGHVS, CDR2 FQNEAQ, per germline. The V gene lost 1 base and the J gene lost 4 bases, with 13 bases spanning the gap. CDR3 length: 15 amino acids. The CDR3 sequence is CASSLGWVGPYGYTF. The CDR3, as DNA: TGTGCCAGCAGCTTAGGTTGGGTGGGGCCCTATGGCTACACCTTC. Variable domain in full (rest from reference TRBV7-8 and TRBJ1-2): GAGVSQSPRYKVAKRGQDVALRCDPISGHVSLFWYQQALGQGPEFLTYFQNEAQLDKSGLPSDRFFAERPEGSVSTLKIQRTQQEDSAVYLCASSLGWVGPYGYTFGSGTRLTVV.

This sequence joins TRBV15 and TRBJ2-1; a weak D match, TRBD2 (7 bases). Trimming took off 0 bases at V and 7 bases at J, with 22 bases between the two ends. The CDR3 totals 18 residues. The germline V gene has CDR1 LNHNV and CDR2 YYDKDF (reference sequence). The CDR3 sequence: CATSRDKEGTGRGNEQFF. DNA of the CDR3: TGTGCCACCAGCAGAGATAAGGAGGGAACAGGGAGGGGTAATGAGCAGTTCTTC.

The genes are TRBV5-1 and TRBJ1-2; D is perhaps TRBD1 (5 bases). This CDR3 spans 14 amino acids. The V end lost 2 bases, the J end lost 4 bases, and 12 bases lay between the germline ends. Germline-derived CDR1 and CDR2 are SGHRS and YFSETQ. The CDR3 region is CASSFAETAYGYTF. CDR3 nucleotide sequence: TGCGCCAGCAGCTTTGCCGAGACAGCCTATGGCTACACCTTC. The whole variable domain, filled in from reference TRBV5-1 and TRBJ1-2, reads KAGVTQTPRYLIKTRGQQVTLSCSPISGHRSVSWYQQTPGQGLQFLFEYFSETQRNKGNFPGRFSGRQFSNSRSEMNVSTLELGDSALYLCASSFAETAYGYTFGSGTRLTVV.

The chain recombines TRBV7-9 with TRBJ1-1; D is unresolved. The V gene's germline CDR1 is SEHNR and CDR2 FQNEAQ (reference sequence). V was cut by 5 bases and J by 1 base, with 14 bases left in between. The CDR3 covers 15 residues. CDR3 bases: TGTGCCAGCAGCCATTCAGACGGGAGGAACACTGAAGCTTTCTTT. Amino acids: CASSHSDGRNTEAFF.

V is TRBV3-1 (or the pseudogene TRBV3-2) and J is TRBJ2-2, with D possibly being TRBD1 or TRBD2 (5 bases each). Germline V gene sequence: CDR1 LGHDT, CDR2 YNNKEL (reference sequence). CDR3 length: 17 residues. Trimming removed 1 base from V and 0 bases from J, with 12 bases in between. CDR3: CASSQVWDVTNTGELFF. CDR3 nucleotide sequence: TGTGCCAGCAGCCAAGTCTGGGACGTAACGAACACCGGGGAGCTGTTTTTT.

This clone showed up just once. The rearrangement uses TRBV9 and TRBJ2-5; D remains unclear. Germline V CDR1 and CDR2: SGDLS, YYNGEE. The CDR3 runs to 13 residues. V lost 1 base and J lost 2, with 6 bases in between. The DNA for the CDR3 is TGTGCCAGCAGCGTAAGACCACAAGAGACCCAGTACTTC. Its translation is CASSVRPQETQYF.

CDR3 in amino acids: CASSKVRSGTGGLLFYEQYF. The CDR3 nucleotides are TGTGCCAGTAGTAAGGTCCGCTCCGGGACAGGGGGTCTCTTGTTCTACGAGCAGTACTTC. The chain combines TRBV19 with TRBJ2-7; 11 bases match TRBD1. Germline CDR1 reads LNHDA; CDR2 reads SQIVND (reference sequence). Trimming cost V 4 bases and J 3 bases; bases outside gene matches: 20. The CDR3 length is 20 residues.